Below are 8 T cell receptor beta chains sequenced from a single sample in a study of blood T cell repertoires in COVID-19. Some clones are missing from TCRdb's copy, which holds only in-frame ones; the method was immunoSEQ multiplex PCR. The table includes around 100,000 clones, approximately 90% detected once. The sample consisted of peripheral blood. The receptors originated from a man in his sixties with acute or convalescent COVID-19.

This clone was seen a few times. The CDR3 region is CASSTPRHRTDTQYF. The CDR3, as DNA: TGTGCCAGCAGTACCCCGCGGCACCGCACAGATACGCAGTATTTT. The genes are TRBV28 and TRBJ2-3; D is uncertain. The V end was cut by 5 bases, the J end by 1 base, with 13 bases between. This CDR3 comprises 15 residues. The germline CDR1 and CDR2 sequences are MDHEN and SYDVKM.

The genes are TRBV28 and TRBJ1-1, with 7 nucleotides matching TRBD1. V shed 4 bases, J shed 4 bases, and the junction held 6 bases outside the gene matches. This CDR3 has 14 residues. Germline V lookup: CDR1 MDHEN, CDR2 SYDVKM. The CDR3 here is CASSSFGDSTEAFF. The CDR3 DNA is TGTGCCAGCAGTTCCTTCGGGGACAGCACTGAAGCTTTCTTT.

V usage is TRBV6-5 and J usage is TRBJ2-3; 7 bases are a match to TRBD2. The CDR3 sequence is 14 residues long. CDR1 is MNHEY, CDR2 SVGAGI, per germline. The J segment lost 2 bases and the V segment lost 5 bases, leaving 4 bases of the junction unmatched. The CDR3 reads CASSNRDYTDTQYF. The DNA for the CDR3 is TGTGCCAGCAGTAACCGGGACTACACAGATACGCAGTATTTT.

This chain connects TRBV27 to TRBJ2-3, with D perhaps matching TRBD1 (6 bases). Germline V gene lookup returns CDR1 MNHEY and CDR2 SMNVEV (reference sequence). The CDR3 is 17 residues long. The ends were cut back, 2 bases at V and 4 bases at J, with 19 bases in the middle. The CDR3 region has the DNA TGTGCCAGCAGTTTAGATAACTGGGGGCGCACGGCAGATACGCAGTATTTT. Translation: CASSLDNWGRTADTQYF.

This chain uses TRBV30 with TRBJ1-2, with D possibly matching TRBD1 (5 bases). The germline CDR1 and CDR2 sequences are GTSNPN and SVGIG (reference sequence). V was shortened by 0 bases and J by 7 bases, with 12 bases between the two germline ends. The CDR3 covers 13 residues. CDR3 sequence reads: CAWSVARAAGYTF. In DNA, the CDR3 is TGTGCCTGGAGTGTGGCCAGGGCTGCTGGCTACACCTTC. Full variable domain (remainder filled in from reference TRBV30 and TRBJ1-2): SQTIHQWPATLVQPVGSPLSLECTVEGTSNPNLYWYRQAAGRGLQLLFYSVGIGQISSEVPQNLSASRPQDRQFILSSKKLLLSDSGFYLCAWSVARAAGYTFGSGTRLTVV.

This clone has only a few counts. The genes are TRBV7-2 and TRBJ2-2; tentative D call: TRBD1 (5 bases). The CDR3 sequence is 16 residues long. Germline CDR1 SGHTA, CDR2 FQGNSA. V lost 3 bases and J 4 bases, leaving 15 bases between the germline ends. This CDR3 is CASSFPTDSSTGELFF. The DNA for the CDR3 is TGTGCCAGCAGCTTTCCTACTGACAGTAGCACCGGGGAGCTGTTTTTT.

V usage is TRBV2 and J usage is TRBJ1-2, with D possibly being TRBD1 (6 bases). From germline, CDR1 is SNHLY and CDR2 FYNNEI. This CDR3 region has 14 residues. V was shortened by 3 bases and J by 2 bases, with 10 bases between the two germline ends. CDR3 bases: TGTGCCAGCAGTGACGGGGGGCCCAACTATGGCTACACCTTC. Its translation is CASSDGGPNYGYTF. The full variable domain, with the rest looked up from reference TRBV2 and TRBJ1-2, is EPEVTQTPSHQVTQMGQEVILRCVPISNHLYFYWYRQILGQKVEFLVSFYNNEISEKSEIFDDQFSVERPDGSNFTLKIRSTKLEDSAMYFCASSDGGPNYGYTFGSGTRLTVV.

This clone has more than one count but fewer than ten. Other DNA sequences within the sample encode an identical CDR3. The CDR3 is CASSLREKLFF. CDR3 sequence (DNA): TGTGCCAGCAGTTTGAGGGAAAAACTGTTTTTT. The chain is built from TRBV12-3 or TRBV12-4 and TRBJ1-4, with D unclear. The CDR3 has 11 amino acids. Trimming took off 3 bases at V and 8 bases at J, with 4 bases between the two ends.